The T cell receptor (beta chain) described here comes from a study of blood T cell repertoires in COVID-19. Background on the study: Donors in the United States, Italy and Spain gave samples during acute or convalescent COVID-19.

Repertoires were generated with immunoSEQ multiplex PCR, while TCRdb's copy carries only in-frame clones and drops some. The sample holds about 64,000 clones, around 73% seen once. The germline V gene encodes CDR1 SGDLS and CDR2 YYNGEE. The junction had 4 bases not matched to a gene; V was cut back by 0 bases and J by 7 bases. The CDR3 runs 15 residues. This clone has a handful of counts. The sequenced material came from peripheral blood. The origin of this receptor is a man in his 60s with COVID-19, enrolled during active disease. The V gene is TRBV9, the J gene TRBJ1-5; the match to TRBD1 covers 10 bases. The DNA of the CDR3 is TGTGCCAGCAGCGTAGATGGACAGGGGGGACAGCCCCAGCATTTT. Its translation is CASSVDGQGGQPQHF.